This T cell receptor (beta chain) was retrieved from a study of blood T cell repertoires in COVID-19. TCRdb keeps only in-frame clones here, not all; method: immunoSEQ multiplex PCR. Of some 80,000 clones in the sample, approximately 93% were seen once. Trimming took 0 bases from V and 4 from J, leaving 7 bases between them. Germline lookup yields CDR1 SGHRS and CDR2 YFSETQ. This CDR3 is 13 amino acids long. This sequence joins TRBV5-1 and TRBJ2-5; possible D gene TRBD1, 5 bases. The sequence came from a man aged 50-60 years with COVID-19, enrolled during active disease. Sequencing was performed on peripheral blood. The CDR3, as DNA: TGCGCCAGCAGCTTGGAACAGGCAGAGACCCAGTACTTC. This codes for CASSLEQAETQYF. The entire variable domain, with the rest obtained from reference TRBV5-1 and TRBJ2-5, is as follows: KAGVTQTPRYLIKTRGQQVTLSCSPISGHRSVSWYQQTPGQGLQFLFEYFSETQRNKGNFPGRFSGRQFSNSRSEMNVSTLELGDSALYLCASSLEQAETQYFGPGTRLLVL.